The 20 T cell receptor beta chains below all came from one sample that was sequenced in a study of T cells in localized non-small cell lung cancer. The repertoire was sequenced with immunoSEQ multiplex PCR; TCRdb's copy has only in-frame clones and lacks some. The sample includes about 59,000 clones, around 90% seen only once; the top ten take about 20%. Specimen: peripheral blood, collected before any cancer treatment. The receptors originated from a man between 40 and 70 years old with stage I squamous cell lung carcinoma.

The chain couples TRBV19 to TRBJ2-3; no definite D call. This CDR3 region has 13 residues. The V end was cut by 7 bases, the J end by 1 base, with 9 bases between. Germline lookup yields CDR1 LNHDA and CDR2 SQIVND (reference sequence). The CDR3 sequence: CASNPTGTDTQYF. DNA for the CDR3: TGTGCCAGTAACCCGACGGGCACAGATACGCAGTATTTT.

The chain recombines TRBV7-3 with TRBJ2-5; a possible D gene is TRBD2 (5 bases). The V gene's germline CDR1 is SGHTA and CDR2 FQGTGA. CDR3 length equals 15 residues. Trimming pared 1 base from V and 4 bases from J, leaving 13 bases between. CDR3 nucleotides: TGTGCCAGCAGCTTAAATCACGGGGATCTAGAGACCCAGTACTTC. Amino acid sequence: CASSLNHGDLETQYF.

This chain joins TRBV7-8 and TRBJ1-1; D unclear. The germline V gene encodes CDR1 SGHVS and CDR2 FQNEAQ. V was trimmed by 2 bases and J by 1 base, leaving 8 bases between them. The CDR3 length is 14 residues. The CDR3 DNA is TGTGCCAGCAGCTTAAGACTGAGGAACACTGAAGCTTTCTTT. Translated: CASSLRLRNTEAFF.

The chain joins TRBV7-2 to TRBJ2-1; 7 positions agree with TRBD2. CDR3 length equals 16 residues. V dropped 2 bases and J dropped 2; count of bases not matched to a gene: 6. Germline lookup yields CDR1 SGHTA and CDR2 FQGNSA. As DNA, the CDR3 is TGTGCCAGCAGCTTAAGGGGCGGGAGCCCCTACAATGAGCAGTTCTTC. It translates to CASSLRGGSPYNEQFF.

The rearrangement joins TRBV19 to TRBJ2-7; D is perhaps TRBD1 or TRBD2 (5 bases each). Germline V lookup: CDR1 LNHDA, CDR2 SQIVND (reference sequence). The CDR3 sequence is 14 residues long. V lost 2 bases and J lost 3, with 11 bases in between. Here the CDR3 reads CASSITGTSYEQYF. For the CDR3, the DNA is TGTGCCAGTAGTATAACCGGGACCAGCTACGAGCAGTACTTC.

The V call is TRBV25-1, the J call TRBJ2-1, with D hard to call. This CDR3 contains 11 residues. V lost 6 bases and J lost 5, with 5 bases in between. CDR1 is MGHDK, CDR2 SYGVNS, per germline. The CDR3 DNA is TGTGCCAGCAGGAAGAACAATGAGCAGTTCTTC. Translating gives CASRKNNEQFF.

The CDR3 sequence is CASSEDRVNTGELFF. CDR3 DNA sequence: TGTGCCAGCAGCGAGGACAGGGTGAACACCGGGGAGCTGTTTTTT. This sequence joins TRBV2 and TRBJ2-2; 8 nucleotides match TRBD1. This CDR3 is 15 amino acids long. V shed 6 bases and J 1 base; nucleotides not matched to a gene: 4. Germline loops: CDR1 SNHLY, CDR2 FYNNEI.

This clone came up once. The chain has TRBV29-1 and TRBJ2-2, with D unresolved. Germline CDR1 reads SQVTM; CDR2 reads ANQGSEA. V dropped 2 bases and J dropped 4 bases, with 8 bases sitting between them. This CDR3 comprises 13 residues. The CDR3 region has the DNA TGCAGCGTTGAACCCAGGACCACCGGGGAGCTGTTTTTT. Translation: CSVEPRTTGELFF.

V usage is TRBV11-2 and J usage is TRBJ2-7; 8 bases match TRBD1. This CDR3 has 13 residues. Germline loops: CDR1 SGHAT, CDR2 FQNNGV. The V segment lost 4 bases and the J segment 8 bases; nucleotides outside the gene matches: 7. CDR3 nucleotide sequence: TGTGCCAGCAGCTCTGACCCAGGGGGCAAGCAGTACTTC. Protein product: CASSSDPGGKQYF. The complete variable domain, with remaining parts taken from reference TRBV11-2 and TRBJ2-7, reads EAGVAQSPRYKIIEKRQSVAFWCNPISGHATLYWYQQILGQGPKLLIQFQNNGVVDDSQLPKDRFSAERLKGVDSTLKIQPAKLEDSAVYLCASSSDPGGKQYFGPGTRLTVT.

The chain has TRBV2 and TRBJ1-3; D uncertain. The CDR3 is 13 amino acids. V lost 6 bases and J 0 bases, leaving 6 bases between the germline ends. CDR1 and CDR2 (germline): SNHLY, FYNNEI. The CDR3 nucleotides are TGTGCCAGCAGCGGGCTCTCTGGAAACACCATATATTTT. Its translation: CASSGLSGNTIYF.

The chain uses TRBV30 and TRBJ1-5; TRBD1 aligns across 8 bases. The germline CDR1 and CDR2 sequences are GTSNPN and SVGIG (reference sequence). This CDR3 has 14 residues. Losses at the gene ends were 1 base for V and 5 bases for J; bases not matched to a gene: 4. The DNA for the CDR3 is TGTGCCTGGAGTGCCGGGACAGGATATCAGCCCCAGCATTTT. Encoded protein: CAWSAGTGYQPQHF.

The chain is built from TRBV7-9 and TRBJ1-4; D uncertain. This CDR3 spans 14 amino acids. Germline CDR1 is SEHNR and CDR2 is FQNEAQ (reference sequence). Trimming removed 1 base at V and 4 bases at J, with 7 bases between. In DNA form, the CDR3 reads TGTGCCAGCAGCTTAGGTCAGAGTAATGAAAAACTGTTTTTT. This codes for CASSLGQSNEKLFF.

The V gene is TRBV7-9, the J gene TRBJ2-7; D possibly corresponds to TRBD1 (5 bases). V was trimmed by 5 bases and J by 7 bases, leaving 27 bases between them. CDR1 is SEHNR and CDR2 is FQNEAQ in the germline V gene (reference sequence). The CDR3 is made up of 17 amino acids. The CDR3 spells CASSPLGAYPTPREQYF. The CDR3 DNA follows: TGTGCCAGCAGCCCGTTAGGGGCCTACCCGACGCCGAGGGAGCAGTACTTC. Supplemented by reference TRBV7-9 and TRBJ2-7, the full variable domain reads DTGVSQNPRHKITKRGQNVTFRCDPISEHNRLYWYRQTLGQGPEFLTYFQNEAQLEKSRLLSDRFSAERPKGSFSTLEIQRTEQGDSAMYLCASSPLGAYPTPREQYFGPGTRLTVT.

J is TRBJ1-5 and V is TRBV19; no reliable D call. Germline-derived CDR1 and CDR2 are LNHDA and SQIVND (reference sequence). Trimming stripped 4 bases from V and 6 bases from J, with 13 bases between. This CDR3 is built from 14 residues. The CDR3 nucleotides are TGTGCCAGTAGTAAACCTTTTAGCGGTCAGCCCCAGCATTTT. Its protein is CASSKPFSGQPQHF.

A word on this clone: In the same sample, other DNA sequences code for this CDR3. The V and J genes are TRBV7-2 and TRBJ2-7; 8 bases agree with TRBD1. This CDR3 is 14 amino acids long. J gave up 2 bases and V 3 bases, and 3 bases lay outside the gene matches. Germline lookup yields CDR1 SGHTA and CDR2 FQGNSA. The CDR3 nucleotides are TGTGCCAGCAGCTTGCGACAGGGGCCCTACGAGCAGTACTTC. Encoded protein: CASSLRQGPYEQYF.

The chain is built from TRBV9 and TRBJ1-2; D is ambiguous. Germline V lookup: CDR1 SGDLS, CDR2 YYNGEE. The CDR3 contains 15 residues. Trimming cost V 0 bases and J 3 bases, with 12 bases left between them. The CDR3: CASSVDGVSDYGYTF. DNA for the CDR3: TGTGCCAGCAGCGTAGATGGAGTAAGCGACTATGGCTACACCTTC. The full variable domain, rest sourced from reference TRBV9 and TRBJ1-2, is DSGVTQTPKHLITATGQRVTLRCSPRSGDLSVYWYQQSLDQGLQFLIQYYNGEERAKGNILERFSAQQFPDLHSELNLSSLELGDSALYFCASSVDGVSDYGYTFGSGTRLTVV.

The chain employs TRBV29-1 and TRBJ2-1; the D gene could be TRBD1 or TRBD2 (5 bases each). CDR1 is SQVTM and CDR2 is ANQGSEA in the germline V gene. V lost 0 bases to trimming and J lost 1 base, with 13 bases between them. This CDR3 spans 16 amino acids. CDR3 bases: TGCAGCGTTGAAGATTTGGGGGTTTCTTCCTACAATGAGCAGTTCTTC. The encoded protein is CSVEDLGVSSYNEQFF.

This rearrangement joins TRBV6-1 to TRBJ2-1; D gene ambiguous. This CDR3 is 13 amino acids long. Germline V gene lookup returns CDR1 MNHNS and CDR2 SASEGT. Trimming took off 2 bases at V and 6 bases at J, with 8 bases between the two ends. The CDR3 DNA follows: TGTGCCAGCAGTGAAAGGCACAGCAATGAGCAGTTCTTC. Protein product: CASSERHSNEQFF.

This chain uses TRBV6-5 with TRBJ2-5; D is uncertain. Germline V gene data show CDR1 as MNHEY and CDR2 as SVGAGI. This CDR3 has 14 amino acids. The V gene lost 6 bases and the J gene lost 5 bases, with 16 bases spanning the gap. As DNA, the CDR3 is TGTGCCAGCAGCCGTGGCCTGGACGCCGAGACCCAGTACTTC. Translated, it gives CASSRGLDAETQYF.

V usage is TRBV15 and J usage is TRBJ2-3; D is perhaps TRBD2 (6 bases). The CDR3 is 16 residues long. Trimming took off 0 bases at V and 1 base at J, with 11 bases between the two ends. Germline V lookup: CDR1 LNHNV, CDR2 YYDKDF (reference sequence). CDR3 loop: CATSRDGAGRTDTQYF. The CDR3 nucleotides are TGTGCCACCAGCAGAGATGGAGCGGGCCGCACAGATACGCAGTATTTT.